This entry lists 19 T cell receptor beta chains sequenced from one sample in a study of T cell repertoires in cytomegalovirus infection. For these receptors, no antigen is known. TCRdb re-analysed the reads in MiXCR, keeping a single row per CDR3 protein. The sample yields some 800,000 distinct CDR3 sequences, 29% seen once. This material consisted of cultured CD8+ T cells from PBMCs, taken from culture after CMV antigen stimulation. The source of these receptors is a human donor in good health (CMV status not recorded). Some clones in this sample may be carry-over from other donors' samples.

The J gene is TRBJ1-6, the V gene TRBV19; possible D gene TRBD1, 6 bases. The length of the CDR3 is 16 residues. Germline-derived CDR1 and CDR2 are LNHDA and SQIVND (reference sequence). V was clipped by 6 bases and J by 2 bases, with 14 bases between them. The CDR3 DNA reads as TGTGCCAGTAGAGAACCCAGGGGCCCCTATAATTCACCCCTCCACTTT. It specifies CASREPRGPYNSPLHF.

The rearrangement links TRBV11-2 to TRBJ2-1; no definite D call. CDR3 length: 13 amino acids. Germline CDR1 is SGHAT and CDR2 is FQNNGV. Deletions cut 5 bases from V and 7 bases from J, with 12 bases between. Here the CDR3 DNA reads TGTGCCAGCAGCCCCGGCATGGGGAATGAGCAGTTCTTC. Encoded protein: CASSPGMGNEQFF.

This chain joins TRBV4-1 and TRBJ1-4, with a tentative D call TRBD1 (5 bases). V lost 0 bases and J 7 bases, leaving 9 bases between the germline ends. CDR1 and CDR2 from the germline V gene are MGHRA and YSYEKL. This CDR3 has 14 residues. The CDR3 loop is CASSQEGGFEKLFF. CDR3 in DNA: TGCGCCAGCAGCCAAGAGGGGGGGTTTGAAAAACTGTTTTTT.

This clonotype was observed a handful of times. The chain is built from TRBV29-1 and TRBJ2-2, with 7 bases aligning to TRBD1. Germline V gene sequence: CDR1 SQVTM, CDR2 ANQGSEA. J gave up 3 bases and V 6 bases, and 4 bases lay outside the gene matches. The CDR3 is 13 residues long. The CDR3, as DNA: TGCAGCGTACAGGGGCGGTACACCGGGGAGCTGTTTTTT. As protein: CSVQGRYTGELFF.

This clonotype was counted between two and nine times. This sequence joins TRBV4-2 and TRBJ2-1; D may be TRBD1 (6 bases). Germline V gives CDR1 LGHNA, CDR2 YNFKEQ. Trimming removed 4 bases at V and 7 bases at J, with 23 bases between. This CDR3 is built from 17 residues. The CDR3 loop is CASSPGGYRASDNEQFF. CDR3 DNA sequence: TGTGCCAGCAGCCCAGGAGGTTACAGGGCATCAGATAATGAGCAGTTCTTC.

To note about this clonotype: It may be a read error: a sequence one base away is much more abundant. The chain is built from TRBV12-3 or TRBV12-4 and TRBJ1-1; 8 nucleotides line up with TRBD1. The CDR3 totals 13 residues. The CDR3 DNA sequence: TGTGTCAGCAGAACAGGGGGATCCGCTGAAGCTTTCTTT. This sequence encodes CVSRTGGSAEAFF.

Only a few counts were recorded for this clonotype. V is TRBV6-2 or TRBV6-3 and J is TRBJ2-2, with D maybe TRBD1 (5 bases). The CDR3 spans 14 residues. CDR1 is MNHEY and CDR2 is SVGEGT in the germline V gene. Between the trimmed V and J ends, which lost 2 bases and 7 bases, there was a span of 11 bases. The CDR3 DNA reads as TGTGCCAGCAGTTACAGGGGCGTACACGGGGAGCTGTTTTTT. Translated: CASSYRGVHGELFF.

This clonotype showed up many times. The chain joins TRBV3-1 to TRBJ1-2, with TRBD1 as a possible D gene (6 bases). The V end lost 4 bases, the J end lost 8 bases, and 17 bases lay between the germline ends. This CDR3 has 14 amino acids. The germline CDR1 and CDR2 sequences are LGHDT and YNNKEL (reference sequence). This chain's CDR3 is CASSLSPGARGYTF. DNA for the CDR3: TGTGCCAGCAGCCTAAGCCCGGGGGCGCGGGGCTACACCTTC. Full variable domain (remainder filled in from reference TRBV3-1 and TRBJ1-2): DTAVSQTPKYLVTQMGNDKSIKCEQNLGHDTMYWYKQDSKKFLKIMFSYNNKELIINETVPNRFSPKSPDKAHLNLHINSLELGDSAVYFCASSLSPGARGYTFGSGTRLTVV.

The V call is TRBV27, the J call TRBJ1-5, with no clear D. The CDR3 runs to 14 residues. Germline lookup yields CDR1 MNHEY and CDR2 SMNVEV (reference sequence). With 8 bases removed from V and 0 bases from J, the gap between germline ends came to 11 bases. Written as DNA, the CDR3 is TGTGCCAGCGGCGATCGACATAGCAATCAGCCCCAGCATTTT. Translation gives CASGDRHSNQPQHF.

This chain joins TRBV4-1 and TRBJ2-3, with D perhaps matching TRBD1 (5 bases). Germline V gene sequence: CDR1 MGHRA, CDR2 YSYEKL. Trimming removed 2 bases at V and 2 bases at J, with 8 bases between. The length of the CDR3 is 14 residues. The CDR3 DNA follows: TGCGCCAGCAGCCAACTAGGGGCCACAGATACGCAGTATTTT. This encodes CASSQLGATDTQYF.

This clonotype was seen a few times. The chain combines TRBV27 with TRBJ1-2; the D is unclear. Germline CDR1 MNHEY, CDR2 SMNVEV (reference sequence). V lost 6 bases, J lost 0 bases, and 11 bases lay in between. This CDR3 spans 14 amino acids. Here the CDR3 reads CASSGSPSNYGYTF. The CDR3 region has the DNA TGTGCCAGCAGCGGGTCACCCTCTAACTATGGCTACACCTTC.

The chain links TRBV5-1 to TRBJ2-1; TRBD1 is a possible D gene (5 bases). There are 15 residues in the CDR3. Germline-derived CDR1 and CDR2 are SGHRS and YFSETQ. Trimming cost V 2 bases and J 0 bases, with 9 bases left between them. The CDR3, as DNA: TGCGCCAGCAGCTTAGGACACCACTCCTACAATGAGCAGTTCTTC. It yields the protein CASSLGHHSYNEQFF.

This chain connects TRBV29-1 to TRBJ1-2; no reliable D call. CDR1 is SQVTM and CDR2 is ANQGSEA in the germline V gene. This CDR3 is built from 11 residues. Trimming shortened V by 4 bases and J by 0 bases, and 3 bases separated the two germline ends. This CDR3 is CSVATNYGYTF. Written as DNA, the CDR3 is TGCAGCGTTGCTACTAACTATGGCTACACCTTC.

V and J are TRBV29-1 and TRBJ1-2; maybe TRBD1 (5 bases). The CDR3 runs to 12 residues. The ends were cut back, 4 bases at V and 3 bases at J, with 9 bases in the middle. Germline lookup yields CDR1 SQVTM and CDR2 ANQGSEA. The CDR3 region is CSVAFRDYGYTF. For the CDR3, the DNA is TGCAGCGTTGCATTCAGGGACTATGGCTACACCTTC.

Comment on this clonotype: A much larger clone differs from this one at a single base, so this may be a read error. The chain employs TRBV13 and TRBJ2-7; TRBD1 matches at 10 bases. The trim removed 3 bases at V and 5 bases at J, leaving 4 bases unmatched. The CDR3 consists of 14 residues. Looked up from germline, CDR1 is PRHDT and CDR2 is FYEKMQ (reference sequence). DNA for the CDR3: TGTGCCAGCAGCTTCGGGACAGGGGTCCACGAGCAGTACTTC. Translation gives CASSFGTGVHEQYF.

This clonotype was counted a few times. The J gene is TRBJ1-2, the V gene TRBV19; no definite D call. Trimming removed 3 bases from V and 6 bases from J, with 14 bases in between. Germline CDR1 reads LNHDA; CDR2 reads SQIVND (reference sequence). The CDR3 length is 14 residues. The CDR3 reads CASSMIFYTDGYTF. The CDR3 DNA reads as TGTGCCAGTAGTATGATCTTCTACACGGATGGCTACACCTTC. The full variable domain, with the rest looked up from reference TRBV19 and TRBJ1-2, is DGGITQSPKYLFRKEGQNVTLSCEQNLNHDAMYWYRQDPGQGLRLIYYSQIVNDFQKGDIAEGYSVSREKKESFPLTVTSAQKNPTAFYLCASSMIFYTDGYTFGSGTRLTVV.

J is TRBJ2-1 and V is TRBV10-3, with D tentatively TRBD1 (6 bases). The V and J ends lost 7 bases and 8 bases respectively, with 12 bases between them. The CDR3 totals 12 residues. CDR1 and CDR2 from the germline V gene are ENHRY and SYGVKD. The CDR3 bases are TGTGCCATCAAAATCAAGGGGGATGAGCAGTTCTTC. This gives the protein CAIKIKGDEQFF.

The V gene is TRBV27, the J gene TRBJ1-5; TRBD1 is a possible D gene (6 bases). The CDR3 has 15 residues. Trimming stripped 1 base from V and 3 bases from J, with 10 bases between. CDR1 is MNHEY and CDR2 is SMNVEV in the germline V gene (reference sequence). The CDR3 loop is CASSLYRGPNQPQHF. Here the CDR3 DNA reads TGTGCCAGCAGTTTATATCGGGGGCCCAATCAGCCCCAGCATTTT.

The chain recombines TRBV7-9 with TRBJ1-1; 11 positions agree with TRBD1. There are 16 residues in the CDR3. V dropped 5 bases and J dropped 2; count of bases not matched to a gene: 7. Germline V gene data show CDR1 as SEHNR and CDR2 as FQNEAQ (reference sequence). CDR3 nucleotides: TGTGCCAGCAGCCTCCGGGACAGGGGGAAAAACACTGAAGCTTTCTTT. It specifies CASSLRDRGKNTEAFF.